These T cell receptor beta chains were read from a single sample in a study of T cells after yellow fever vaccination. TCRdb re-analysed the 5' RACE reads in MiXCR, keeping a single row per CDR3 protein. Among fewer than 350,000 distinct CDR3 sequences listed, 3.6% were seen once. The sample in question was PBMCs, obtained on the day of the yellow fever booster vaccination. The receptors stem from a man between 18 and 35 years old who received the YFV17D yellow fever vaccine. Both conserved end residues are part of each CDR3. The D gene is left open where the match is weak. Rows give clone size only sometimes, using once, few, many, or a class for an expanded clone.

clone_size j_call v_call d_call cdr3_nt cdr3_aa
- TRBJ2-3 TRBV20-1 TRBD1 TGCAGTGCTAGAGAGGGGTTGACAGGGACAGATACGCAGTATTTT CSAREGLTGTDTQYF
many TRBJ1-5 TRBV6-5 - TGTGCCAGCAGTCCGGGGCGGGGAGGGAGACAGCCCCAGCATTTT CASSPGRGGRQPQHF
- TRBJ1-5 TRBV5-8 TRBD1 TGTGCCAGCAGTAAACAGGGGTTTGTTAGGCCCCAGCATTTT CASSKQGFVRPQHF
many TRBJ2-7 TRBV5-1 - TGCGCCAGCCGTACCCTTGGGGGAACCTACGAGCAGTACTTC CASRTLGGTYEQYF
many TRBJ2-3 TRBV7-2 TRBD2 TGTGCCAGCAGCTTAAATAGCGGGGGACTCACAGATACGCAGTATTTT CASSLNSGGLTDTQYF
- TRBJ2-7 TRBV12-3/TRBV12-4 - TGTGCCAGCAGCAACTACCAGGGCTACGAGCAGTACTTC CASSNYQGYEQYF
- TRBJ2-3 TRBV10-3 - TGTGCCATCAGTGAGTCGACGGGCACAGATACGCAGTATTTT CAISESTGTDTQYF
- TRBJ1-1 TRBV6-6 - TGTGCCAGCAGTTACCGGACAGACACTGAAGCTTTCTTT CASSYRTDTEAFF
- TRBJ1-1 TRBV18 - TGTGCCAGCTCACCGCAGGGGCGAGGGACTTTCGGCACTGAAGCTTTCTTT CASSPQGRGTFGTEAFF
- TRBJ2-5 TRBV20-1 - TGCAGTGCTCTACCAGCCAGGGGCCACAGACAAGAGACCCAGTACTTC CSALPARGHRQETQYF
many TRBJ2-2 TRBV5-6 TRBD2 TGTGCCAGCAGCCCCTCCCGTGGGGGGGGAGACACCGGGGAGCTGTTTTTT CASSPSRGGGDTGELFF
- TRBJ2-3 TRBV5-1 TRBD2 TGCGCCAGCAGCTTGGTCAGCGGGGGACACACAGATACGCAGTATTTT CASSLVSGGHTDTQYF
many TRBJ2-2 TRBV7-9 TRBD2 TGTGCCAGCAGCAAACTAGCGGGGGGCACCGGGGAGCTGTTTTTT CASSKLAGGTGELFF
many TRBJ1-6 TRBV20-1 - TGCAGTGCTAGAGATGAGAGGTCCCGGAATTCACCCCTCCACTTT CSARDERSRNSPLHF
- TRBJ1-1 TRBV20-1 TRBD1 TGCAGTGCGCGTAGCGGGACAGCGGAGGGGACTGAAGCTTTCTTT CSARSGTAEGTEAFF
many TRBJ2-5 TRBV21-1 - TGTGCCACCTCGGCCCGCCAAGAGACCCAGTACTTC CATSARQETQYF
many TRBJ2-1 TRBV6-6 - TGTGCCAGCAGTTACGTGGGGGGGCAGTTCTTC CASSYVGGQFF
many TRBJ2-3 TRBV5-1 - TGCGCCAGCAGCGTGGCGGACTTCACAGATACGCAGTATTTT CASSVADFTDTQYF
many TRBJ2-5 TRBV25-1 TRBD1 TGTGCCAGCAGTCAGGACAGGGGGTCGTCAATAGGAGAGACCCAGTACTTC CASSQDRGSSIGETQYF
many TRBJ2-3 TRBV7-9 - TGTGCCAGCAGCTTAGATTGGCGCCTGAAGTATTTT CASSLDWRLKYF
few TRBJ1-6 TRBV7-2 - TGTGCCAGCAGCTCCTCGATGACAGGTTCGAATTCACCCCTCCACTTT CASSSSMTGSNSPLHF
many TRBJ2-7 TRBV11-2 TRBD1 TGTGCCAGCAGCTTAACGGGACAGGGGGGTTACGAGCAGTACTTC CASSLTGQGGYEQYF
many TRBJ2-5 TRBV15 - TGTGCCACCAGCAGACAGTACCAAGAGACCCAGTACTTC CATSRQYQETQYF
many TRBJ2-3 TRBV5-1 TRBD1 TGCGCCAGCAGCCCCCAACCACAGGGGGAAGGAGATACGCAGTATTTT CASSPQPQGEGDTQYF
many TRBJ2-5 TRBV7-2 TRBD1 TGTGCCAGCAGCTCCCGGGACAGAAAAGAGACCCAGTACTTC CASSSRDRKETQYF
few TRBJ2-1 TRBV7-2 TRBD1 TGTGCCAGCAGGACCGGGACAGGCCACAATGAGCAGTTCTTC CASRTGTGHNEQFF
- TRBJ1-5 TRBV2 - TGTGCCAGCAGCCCCCCAGAGCAGGGTGTGGGTCAGCCCCAGCATTTT CASSPPEQGVGQPQHF
few TRBJ1-2 TRBV6-5 TRBD1 TGTGCCAGCAGCAAGGGACAGCCAAGCTATGGCTACACCTTC CASSKGQPSYGYTF
many TRBJ1-2 TRBV5-1 TRBD1 TGCGCCAGCAGCATCGCCTACAGGGGGGATGGCTACACCTTC CASSIAYRGDGYTF
few TRBJ1-1 TRBV7-6 - TGTGCCAGCAGCCGAAATCAGGGTTTGAACACTGAAGCTTTCTTT CASSRNQGLNTEAFF
- TRBJ2-2 TRBV5-1 - TGCGCCAGCAGCTTCGAGTTTACACCCACCGGGGAGCTGTTTTTT CASSFEFTPTGELFF
many TRBJ2-1 TRBV4-3 - TGCGCCAGCAGCCCTCGAGTATCTAGCGCTGAGCAGTTCTTC CASSPRVSSAEQFF
few TRBJ2-2 TRBV24-1 - TGTGCCGTTCAGGCCCCTGACACCGGGGAGCTGTTTTTT CAVQAPDTGELFF
many TRBJ1-5 TRBV10-3 TRBD1 TGTGCCATCAGTCCGGGACTAACGGGACAGGGCCCCAATCAGCCCCAGCATTTT CAISPGLTGQGPNQPQHF
many TRBJ2-5 TRBV6-1 TRBD2 TGTGCCAGCAGTGATGGTCTAGCGGGGCAAGAGACCCAGTACTTC CASSDGLAGQETQYF